Sequencing of this T cell receptor (beta chain) was carried out in a study of blood T cell repertoires in COVID-19. Study information: COVID-19 samples from acute and convalescent phases originated in the United States, Italy and Spain.

Generated by immunoSEQ multiplex PCR, the TCRdb table keeps only in-frame clones and is missing some. Of around 230,000 clones in the sample, around 85% are singletons; the top ten hold roughly a tenth. In germline, CDR1 is LNHDA, CDR2 SQIVND (reference sequence). CDR3 length equals 16 residues. V was clipped by 8 bases and J by 0 bases, with 14 bases between them. Sequenced sample: peripheral blood. The genes are TRBV19 and TRBJ1-6; D is ambiguous. This receptor was obtained from a woman over 75 with acute or convalescent COVID-19. Here the CDR3 DNA reads TGTGCCAGTCGGCTAGCGGGGAGCTCCTATAATTCACCCCTCCACTTT. Amino acid sequence: CASRLAGSSYNSPLHF.